The clone carrying this T cell receptor (beta chain) was counted once. The data were taken from a study of blood T cell repertoires in COVID-19. Study summary: Researchers got acute and convalescent COVID-19 samples from the United States, Italy and Spain. T cells, B-cell-depleted T cells, or PBMCs provided the cDNA or gDNA that served as material.

As processed by the authors: The authors estimated nucleated cell counts from reference gene primer amplification. Measured with immunoSEQ multiplex PCR; TCRdb has only the in-frame clones, and not every one. For V, J and clone size, that table is used; D and trimming come from the DNA. The sample shows about 65,000 clones, roughly 92% of them seen only once. The ends lost 0 bases at V and 4 bases at J; junction bases unmatched: 7. The CDR3 consists of 16 residues. Germline CDR1 is MNHEY and CDR2 is SMNVEV (reference sequence). The sequence was collected from a man in his 70s with active COVID-19. Specimen: peripheral blood. V usage is TRBV27 and J usage is TRBJ2-5; 8 bases are shared with TRBD2. CDR3: CASSLSLRGARETQYF. The DNA for the CDR3 is TGTGCCAGCAGTTTATCGTTGCGGGGGGCTCGAGAGACCCAGTACTTC.